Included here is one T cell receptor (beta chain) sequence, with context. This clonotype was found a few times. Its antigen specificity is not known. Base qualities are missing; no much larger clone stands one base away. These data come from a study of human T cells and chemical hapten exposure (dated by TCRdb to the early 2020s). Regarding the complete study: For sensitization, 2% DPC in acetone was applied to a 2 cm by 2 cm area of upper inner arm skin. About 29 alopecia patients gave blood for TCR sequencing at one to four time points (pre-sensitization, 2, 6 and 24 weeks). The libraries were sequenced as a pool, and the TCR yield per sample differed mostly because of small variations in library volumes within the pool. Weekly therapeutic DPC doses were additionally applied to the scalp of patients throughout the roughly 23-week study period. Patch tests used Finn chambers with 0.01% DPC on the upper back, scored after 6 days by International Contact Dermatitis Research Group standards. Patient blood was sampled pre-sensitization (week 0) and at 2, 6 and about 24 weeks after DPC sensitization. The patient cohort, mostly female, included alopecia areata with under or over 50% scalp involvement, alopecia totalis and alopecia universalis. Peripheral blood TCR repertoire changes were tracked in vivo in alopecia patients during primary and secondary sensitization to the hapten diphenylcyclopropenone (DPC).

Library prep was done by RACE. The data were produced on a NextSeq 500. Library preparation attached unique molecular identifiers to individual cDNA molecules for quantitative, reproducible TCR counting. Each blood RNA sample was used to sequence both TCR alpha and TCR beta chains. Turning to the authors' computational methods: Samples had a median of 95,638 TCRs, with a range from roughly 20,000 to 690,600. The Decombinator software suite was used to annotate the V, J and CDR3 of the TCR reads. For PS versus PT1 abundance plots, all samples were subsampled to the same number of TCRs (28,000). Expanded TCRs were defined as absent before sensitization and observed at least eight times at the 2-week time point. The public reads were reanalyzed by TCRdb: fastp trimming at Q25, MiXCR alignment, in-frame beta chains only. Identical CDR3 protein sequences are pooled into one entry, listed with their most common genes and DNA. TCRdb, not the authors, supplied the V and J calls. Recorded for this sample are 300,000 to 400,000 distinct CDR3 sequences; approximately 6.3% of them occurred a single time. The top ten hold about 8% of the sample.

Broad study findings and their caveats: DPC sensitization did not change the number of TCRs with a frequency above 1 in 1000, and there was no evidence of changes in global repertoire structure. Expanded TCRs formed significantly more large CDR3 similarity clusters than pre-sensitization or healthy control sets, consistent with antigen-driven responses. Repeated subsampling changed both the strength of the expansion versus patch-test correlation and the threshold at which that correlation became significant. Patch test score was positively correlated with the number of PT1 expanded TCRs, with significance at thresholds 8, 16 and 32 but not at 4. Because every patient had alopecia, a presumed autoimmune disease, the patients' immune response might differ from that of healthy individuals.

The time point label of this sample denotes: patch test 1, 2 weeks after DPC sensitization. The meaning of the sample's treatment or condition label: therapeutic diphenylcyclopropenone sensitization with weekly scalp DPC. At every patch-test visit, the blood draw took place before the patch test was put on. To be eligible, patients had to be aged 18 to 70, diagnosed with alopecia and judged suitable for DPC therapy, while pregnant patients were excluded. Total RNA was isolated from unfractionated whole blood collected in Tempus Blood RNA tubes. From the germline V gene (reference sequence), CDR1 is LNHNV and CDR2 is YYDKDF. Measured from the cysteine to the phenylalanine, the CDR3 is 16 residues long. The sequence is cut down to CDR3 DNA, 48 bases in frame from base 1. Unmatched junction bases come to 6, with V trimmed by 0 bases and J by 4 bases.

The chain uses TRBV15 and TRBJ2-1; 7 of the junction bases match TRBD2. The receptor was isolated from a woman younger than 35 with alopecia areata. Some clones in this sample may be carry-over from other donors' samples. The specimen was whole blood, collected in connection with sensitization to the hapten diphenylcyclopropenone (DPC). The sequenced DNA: TGTGCCACCAGCAGAGATCGGGGCGGGGGATACAATGAGCAGTTCTTC. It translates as CATSRDRGGGYNEQFF.